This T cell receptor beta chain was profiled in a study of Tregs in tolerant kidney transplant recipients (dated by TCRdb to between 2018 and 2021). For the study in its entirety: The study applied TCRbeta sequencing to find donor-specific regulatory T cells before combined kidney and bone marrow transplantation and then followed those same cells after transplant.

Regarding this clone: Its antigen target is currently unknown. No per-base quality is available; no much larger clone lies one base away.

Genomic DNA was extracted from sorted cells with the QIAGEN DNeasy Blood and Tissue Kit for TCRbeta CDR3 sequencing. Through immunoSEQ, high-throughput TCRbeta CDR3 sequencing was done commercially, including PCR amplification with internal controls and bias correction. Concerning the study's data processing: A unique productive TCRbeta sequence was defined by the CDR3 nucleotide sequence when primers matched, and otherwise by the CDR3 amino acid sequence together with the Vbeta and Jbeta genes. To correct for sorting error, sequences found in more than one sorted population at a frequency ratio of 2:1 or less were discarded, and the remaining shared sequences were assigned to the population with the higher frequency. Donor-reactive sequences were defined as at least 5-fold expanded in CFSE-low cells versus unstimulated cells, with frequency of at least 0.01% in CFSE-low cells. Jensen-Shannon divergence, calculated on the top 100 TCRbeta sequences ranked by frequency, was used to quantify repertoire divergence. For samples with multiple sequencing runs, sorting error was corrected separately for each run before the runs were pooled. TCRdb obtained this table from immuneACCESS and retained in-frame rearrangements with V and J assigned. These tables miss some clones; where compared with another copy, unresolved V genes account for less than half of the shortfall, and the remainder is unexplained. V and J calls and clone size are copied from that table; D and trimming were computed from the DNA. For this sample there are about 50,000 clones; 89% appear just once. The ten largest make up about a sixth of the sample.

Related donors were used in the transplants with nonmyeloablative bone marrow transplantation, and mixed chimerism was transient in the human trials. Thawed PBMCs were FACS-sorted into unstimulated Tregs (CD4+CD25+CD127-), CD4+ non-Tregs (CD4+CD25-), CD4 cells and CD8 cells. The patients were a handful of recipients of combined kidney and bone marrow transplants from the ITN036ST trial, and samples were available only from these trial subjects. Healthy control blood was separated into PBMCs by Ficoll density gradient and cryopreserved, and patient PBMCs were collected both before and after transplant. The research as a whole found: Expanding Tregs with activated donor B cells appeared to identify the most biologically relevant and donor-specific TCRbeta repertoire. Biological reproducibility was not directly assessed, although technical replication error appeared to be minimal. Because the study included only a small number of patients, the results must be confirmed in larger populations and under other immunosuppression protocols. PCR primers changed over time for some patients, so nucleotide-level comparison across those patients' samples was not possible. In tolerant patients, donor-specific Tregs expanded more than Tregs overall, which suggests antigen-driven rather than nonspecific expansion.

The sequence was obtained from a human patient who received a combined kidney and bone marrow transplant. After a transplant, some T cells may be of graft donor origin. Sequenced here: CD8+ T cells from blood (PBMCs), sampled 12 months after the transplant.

The DNA sequence follows: TGCAGCGTTACCCCTGGGCGGGAGGTCCCTTGGGATACGCAGTATTTT. This yields the protein CSVTPGREVPWDTQYF. The chain employs TRBV29-1 and TRBJ2-3, and TRBD2 matches 8 of the central bases. The cysteine opens and the phenylalanine closes a CDR3 of 16 amino acids. CDR3 DNA only is kept here, 48 bases in frame from base 1. Trimming leaves V shorter by 5 bases and J shorter by 6 bases, with the junction holding 16 bases beyond the gene matches. Sequences SQVTM (CDR1) and ANQGSEA (CDR2) are obtained from the germline V gene.